The 18 T cell receptor beta chains listed next were all sequenced from one sample in a study of blood T cell repertoires in COVID-19. TCRdb keeps only in-frame clones here, not all; method: immunoSEQ multiplex PCR. The repertoire consists of about 250,000 clones, with about 80% occurring once and the leading ten covering roughly 10%. What was sequenced was peripheral blood. These receptors were obtained from an elderly man with acute or convalescent COVID-19.

The V and J genes are TRBV5-4 and TRBJ1-6; no definite D call. V lost 3 bases, J lost 12 bases, and 22 bases lay in between. The CDR3 has 16 amino acids. The germline gives CDR1 SGHNT, CDR2 YYREEE (reference sequence). The CDR3 region has the DNA TGTGCCAGCAGCTCGCGGGAGGGAGGAGGTGCGGTACCCCTCCACTTT. Translated: CASSSREGGGAVPLHF.

The chain uses TRBV28 and TRBJ1-2; 11 bases are a match to TRBD1. The V and J ends lost 3 bases and 8 bases, in that order; junction bases with no gene match: 5. CDR3 size: 14 residues. CDR1 and CDR2 from the germline V gene are MDHEN and SYDVKM. The CDR3 spells CASSLGTGGRGYTF. Here the CDR3 DNA reads TGTGCCAGCAGTTTGGGGACAGGGGGTCGGGGCTACACCTTC.

The chain has TRBV14 and TRBJ2-7, with a weak D call TRBD2 (6 bases). CDR1 is SGHDN and CDR2 is FVKESK in the germline V gene. The germline V and J ends were trimmed by 1 base and 0 bases, with 13 bases remaining between them. The CDR3 sequence is 16 residues long. The CDR3 sequence is CASSQGPAGSSYEQYF. The CDR3 region has the DNA TGTGCCAGCAGCCAAGGCCCAGCGGGCAGCTCCTACGAGCAGTACTTC.

This clone has just a few counts. The chain employs TRBV7-3 and TRBJ2-7; 7 bases line up with TRBD1. V dropped 4 bases and J dropped 7; count of bases not matched to a gene: 16. Germline loops: CDR1 SGHTA, CDR2 FQGTGA. This CDR3 comprises 16 residues. Here the CDR3 DNA reads TGTGCCAGCAGCTCGAATCCGGGACAGTCCTACGAAGAGCAGTACTTC. Its translation is CASSSNPGQSYEEQYF.

V is TRBV9 and J is TRBJ1-1; TRBD1 matches 8 bases. The CDR3 has 15 amino acids. J lost 4 bases, V lost 4 bases, and 9 bases had no gene match. Germline-derived CDR1 and CDR2 are SGDLS and YYNGEE. As DNA, the CDR3 is TGTGCCAGCAGCTTCTCAGGACAGGGAGTCACTGAAGCTTTCTTT. Encoded protein: CASSFSGQGVTEAFF.

This clone appeared a few times. The V gene is TRBV4-1, the J gene TRBJ1-5; 8 nucleotides match TRBD1. The length of the CDR3 is 16 residues. The V and J ends lost 2 bases and 7 bases, in that order; junction bases with no gene match: 10. Germline CDR1 MGHRA, CDR2 YSYEKL. The CDR3 sequence is CASSQLPWTGTQPQHF. CDR3 in DNA: TGCGCCAGCAGCCAACTCCCCTGGACAGGGACACAGCCCCAGCATTTT.

Here the CDR3 reads CASSEGTVKNQPQHF. CDR3 nucleotide sequence: TGTGCCAGCAGTGAAGGGACAGTCAAAAATCAGCCCCAGCATTTT. The chain carries TRBV2 and TRBJ1-5; maybe TRBD1 (6 bases). The CDR3 has 15 residues. The germline V gene encodes CDR1 SNHLY and CDR2 FYNNEI. The V end was cut by 1 base, the J end by 4 bases, with 11 bases between. Using reference TRBV2 and TRBJ1-5 for the parts outside the CDR3, the full variable domain is EPEVTQTPSHQVTQMGQEVILRCVPISNHLYFYWYRQILGQKVEFLVSFYNNEISEKSEIFDDQFSVERPDGSNFTLKIRSTKLEDSAMYFCASSEGTVKNQPQHFGDGTRLSIL.

In regard to this clone: The sample has other DNA sequences that encode this CDR3 too. The chain links TRBV9 to TRBJ1-1; D not resolved. Deletions cut 0 bases from V and 1 base from J, with 10 bases between. Germline loops: CDR1 SGDLS, CDR2 YYNGEE. This CDR3 contains 15 residues. In DNA form, the CDR3 reads TGTGCCAGCAGCGTAGGAGGGCTGTCGAACACTGAAGCTTTCTTT. This encodes CASSVGGLSNTEAFF.

As regards this clone: At one of its ends the junction is not consistent with the germline gene, which may arise from a read error. The chain employs TRBV19 and TRBJ2-5, with 12 bases fitting TRBD1. Germline loops: CDR1 LNHDA, CDR2 SQIVND (reference sequence). This CDR3 comprises 17 residues. CDR3 coding DNA: TGTGCCAGTAGTATGGCCCACGGGACAGGGGGCCAAAAGACCCAGTACTTC. Protein: CASSMAHGTGGQKTQYF. Drawing the rest from reference TRBV19 and TRBJ2-5, the complete variable domain is DGGITQSPKYLFRKEGQNVTLSCEQNLNHDAMYWYRQDPGQGLRLIYYSQIVNDFQKGDIAEGYSVSREKKESFPLTVTSAQKNPTAFYLCASSMAHGTGGQKTQYFGPGTRLLVL.

The CDR3 region is CASSPGGLGEKLFF. The CDR3 region has the DNA TGCGCCAGCAGCCCCGGAGGGTTAGGAGAAAAACTGTTTTTT. This chain connects TRBV5-1 to TRBJ1-4; D remains unclear. Per germline, CDR1 SGHRS and CDR2 YFSETQ. This CDR3 is built from 14 residues. Trimming removed 4 bases from V and 8 bases from J, with 15 bases in between.

This clone was recorded once. The genes are TRBV5-5 and TRBJ2-3; TRBD1 matches at 8 bases. Germline V gene lookup returns CDR1 SGHKS and CDR2 YYEKEE (reference sequence). This CDR3 spans 16 amino acids. V shed 4 bases and J 0 bases; nucleotides not matched to a gene: 7. CDR3 region: CASSRDRYASTDTQYF. The CDR3 DNA reads as TGTGCCAGCAGCCGGGACAGGTACGCTAGCACAGATACGCAGTATTTT. The entire variable domain, with the rest obtained from reference TRBV5-5 and TRBJ2-3, is as follows: DAGVTQSPTHLIKTRGQQVTLRCSPISGHKSVSWYQQVLGQGPQFIFQYYEKEERGRGNFPDRFSARQFPNYSSELNVNALLLGDSALYLCASSRDRYASTDTQYFGPGTRLTVL.

The J gene is TRBJ1-5, the V gene TRBV18; D is unresolved. There are 16 residues in the CDR3. The ends were cut back, 2 bases at V and 0 bases at J, with 11 bases in the middle. Germline V gene sequence: CDR1 KGHSH, CDR2 LQKENI. CDR3 DNA: TGTGCCAGCTCACCAGGGCACCTTTATAGCAATCAGCCCCAGCATTTT. Translated: CASSPGHLYSNQPQHF.

This clone turned up a few times. The rearrangement uses TRBV7-9 and TRBJ2-3; D might be TRBD2 (6 bases). V lost 7 bases and J 3 bases, leaving 14 bases between the germline ends. The germline gives CDR1 SEHNR, CDR2 FQNEAQ (reference sequence). The CDR3 contains 14 residues. In nucleotides, the CDR3 is TGTGCCAGCATCTCGCTTCGGGGGACAGATACGCAGTATTTT. Protein: CASISLRGTDTQYF.

The V call is TRBV5-8, the J call TRBJ1-2; 10 bases agree with TRBD1. Germline V gives CDR1 SGHTS, CDR2 YDEGEE. Trimming took 7 bases from V and 1 from J; bases not matched to a gene: 4. The CDR3 loop spans 14 amino acids. The CDR3 region has the DNA TGTGCCAGCGGCGGACAGGGGGGTAACTATGGCTACACCTTC. It translates to CASGGQGGNYGYTF.

The CDR3 here is CATSRTGDYGYTF. DNA of the CDR3: TGTGCCACCTCCAGGACAGGGGACTATGGCTACACCTTC. This chain links TRBV24-1 with TRBJ1-2; 9 bases are shared with TRBD1. The CDR3 consists of 13 residues. Germline V gene sequence: CDR1 KGHDR, CDR2 SFDVKD. The V and J ends lost 9 bases and 3 bases, in that order; junction bases with no gene match: 4.

The chain joins TRBV9 to TRBJ1-6; D is ambiguous. Germline assignment: CDR1 SGDLS and CDR2 YYNGEE. Trimming shortened V by 0 bases and J by 2 bases, and 9 bases separated the two germline ends. This CDR3 region has 16 residues. CDR3 loop: CASSVGPRAYNSPLHF. CDR3 bases: TGTGCCAGCAGCGTAGGCCCCCGGGCCTATAATTCACCCCTCCACTTT.

The rearrangement links TRBV27 to TRBJ1-4, with D possibly TRBD1 on 5 matching bases. This CDR3 comprises 14 residues. Germline CDR1 and CDR2: MNHEY and SMNVEV (reference sequence). V lost 0 bases and J 10 bases, leaving 12 bases between the germline ends. The CDR3 region is CASSLSMGEGKLFF. CDR3 DNA sequence: TGTGCCAGCAGTTTATCGATGGGGGAGGGAAAACTGTTTTTT.

The V call is TRBV5-6, the J call TRBJ1-6; D is perhaps TRBD1 (5 bases). The V and J ends lost 2 bases and 7 bases respectively, with 7 bases between them. The germline V gene has CDR1 SGHDT and CDR2 YYEEEE. The CDR3 has 13 amino acids. The CDR3 DNA is TGTGCCAGCAGCTTCAGGGCCAATTCACCCCTCCACTTT. Its translation: CASSFRANSPLHF.